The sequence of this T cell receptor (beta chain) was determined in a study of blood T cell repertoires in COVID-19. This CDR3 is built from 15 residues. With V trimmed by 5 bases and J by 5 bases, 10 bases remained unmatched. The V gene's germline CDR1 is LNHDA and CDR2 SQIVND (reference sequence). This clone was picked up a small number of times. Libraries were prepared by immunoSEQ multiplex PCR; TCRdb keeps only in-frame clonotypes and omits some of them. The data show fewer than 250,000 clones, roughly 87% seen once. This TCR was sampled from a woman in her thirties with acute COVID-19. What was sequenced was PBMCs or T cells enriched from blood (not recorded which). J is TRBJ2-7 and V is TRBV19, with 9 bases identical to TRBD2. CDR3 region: CASSESSGDGHEQYF. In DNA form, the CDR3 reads TGTGCCAGTAGTGAATCTAGCGGGGACGGGCACGAGCAGTACTTC.